The subject of this entry is one T cell receptor beta chain. The target antigen is unknown. This sample's time point: persistent/refractory GD, antithyroid drugs over 5 years with positive TRAb. PBMC-derived RNA was used for the TCR library. Patients met American Thyroid Association criteria for Graves' disease. CDR3 regions were amplified by Arm-PCR using iRepertoire HTBI primers to build TCR beta libraries. A single record per CDR3 protein comes from TCRdb applying MiXCR to the multiplex PCR reads. The table records roughly 400,000 distinct CDR3 sequences, around 20% of them present only once. The sample originates from a study of regulatory T cells in long-lasting Graves disease. For the study at large: Graves' disease counted as persistent after over 5 years of antithyroid drugs with positive TSH receptor antibodies. Broader study findings: The study found TRBV28, TRBJ1-2 and TRBJ2-5 favored in persistent disease. Whereas new patients shared about 980 public clonotypes, persistent patients shared more, at 2,500 to 3,500.

This CDR3 is built from 15 residues. Trimming removed 5 bases from V and 2 bases from J; junction bases left unmatched: 10. Germline lookup yields CDR1 DFQATT and CDR2 SNEGSKA (reference sequence). This specimen was peripheral blood mononuclear cells (PBMCs), taken when the disease was refractory, from a patient treated with antithyroid drugs. The chain employs TRBV20-1 and TRBJ2-3, with 7 bases identical to TRBD1. The receptor comes from a female donor with Graves disease. The CDR3, as DNA: TGCAGTGCTGGGCATTACAGGGGCGCCACAGATACGCAGTATTTT. Its protein is CSAGHYRGATDTQYF.